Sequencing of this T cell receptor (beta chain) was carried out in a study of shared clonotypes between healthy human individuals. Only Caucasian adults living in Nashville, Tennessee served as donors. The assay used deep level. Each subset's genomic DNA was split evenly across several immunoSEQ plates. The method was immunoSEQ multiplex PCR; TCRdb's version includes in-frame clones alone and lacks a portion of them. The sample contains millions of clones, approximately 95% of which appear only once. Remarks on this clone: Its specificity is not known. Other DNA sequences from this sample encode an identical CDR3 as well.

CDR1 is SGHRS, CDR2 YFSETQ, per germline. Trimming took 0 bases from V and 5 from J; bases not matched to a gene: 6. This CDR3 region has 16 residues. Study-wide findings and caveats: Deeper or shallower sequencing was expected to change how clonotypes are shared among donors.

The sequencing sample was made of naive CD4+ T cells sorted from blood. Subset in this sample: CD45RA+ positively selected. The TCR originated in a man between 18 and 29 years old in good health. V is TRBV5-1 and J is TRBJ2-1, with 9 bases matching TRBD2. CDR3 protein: CASSLALAGRNNEQFF. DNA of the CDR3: TGCGCCAGCAGCTTGGCCCTAGCGGGGAGAAACAATGAGCAGTTCTTC.